This T cell receptor beta chain comes out of a study of blood T cell repertoires in COVID-19. The CDR3 sequence is 14 residues long. The germline V gene has CDR1 GTSNPN and CDR2 SVGIG (reference sequence). Trimming pared 4 bases from V and 3 bases from J, leaving 15 bases between. Profiling relied on immunoSEQ multiplex PCR, and the TCRdb table lists in-frame clones only, not all of them. Of 300,000 to 350,000 clones listed, around 90% are singletons. This sequence originates from a woman in her thirties with COVID-19, enrolled during active disease. The specimen sequenced was peripheral blood. The rearrangement links TRBV30 to TRBJ1-2; D possibly corresponds to TRBD1 (6 bases). This CDR3 reads CAWTTLDSYYGYTF. The CDR3 DNA follows: TGTGCCTGGACCACCCTGGACAGTTACTATGGCTACACCTTC.